The rows below give T cell receptor beta chains drawn from one sample of a study of blood T cell repertoires in COVID-19. Repertoires were generated with immunoSEQ multiplex PCR, while TCRdb's copy carries only in-frame clones and drops some. Of about 120,000 clones listed, roughly 80% are singletons. The specimen was peripheral blood. Every receptor here comes from a man in his fifties with acute or convalescent COVID-19. Both conserved end residues are part of each CDR3. Fields, in order: J gene, V gene, D gene, clone size, CDR3 DNA, CDR3 protein. A D gene is named only where the DNA matches it firmly. Not every row has a clone size; where given, it reads once, few, many or a size class.

J: TRBJ2-7
V: TRBV6-5
D: .
size: .
DNA: TGTGCCACCTCGTTAGCGGAGGGGTACGAGCAGTACTTC
CDR3: CATSLAEGYEQYF

J: TRBJ1-5
V: TRBV27
D: TRBD1
size: .
DNA: TGTGCCAGCAGGGACAGGTCGTCGCGCAATCAGCCCCAGCATTTT
CDR3: CASRDRSSRNQPQHF

J: TRBJ1-6
V: TRBV3-1/TRBV3-2
D: TRBD1
size: .
DNA: TGTGCCAGCAGCCAAGATCTTTGGGACAGGGGCCTCCACTTT
CDR3: CASSQDLWDRGLHF

J: TRBJ2-2
V: TRBV10-1
D: TRBD2
size: few
DNA: TGCGCCAGCAGTGACCCTAGCGGGAGTGGTGTCGGGGAGCTGTTTTTT
CDR3: CASSDPSGSGVGELFF

J: TRBJ2-7
V: TRBV18
D: .
size: .
DNA: TGTGCCAGCTCGCCCGACAGTCACTCCTACGAGCAGTACTTC
CDR3: CASSPDSHSYEQYF

J: TRBJ2-3
V: TRBV4-1
D: .
size: .
DNA: TGCGCCAGCAGCTTTCAGGGGGGTATGGTGGCAGATACGCAGTATTTT
CDR3: CASSFQGGMVADTQYF

J: TRBJ1-2
V: TRBV10-3
D: .
size: .
DNA: TGTGCCATCAGTGTGGCAGGGGACTATGGCTACACCTTC
CDR3: CAISVAGDYGYTF

J: TRBJ2-1
V: TRBV29-1
D: TRBD1
size: .
DNA: TGCAGCGCCGGGACAGGGTCGAATGAGCAGTTCTTC
CDR3: CSAGTGSNEQFF

J: TRBJ2-7
V: TRBV6-5
D: TRBD1
size: few
DNA: TGTGCCAGCAGACCAAGGACAGGGTTAAGCTACGAGCAGTACTTC
CDR3: CASRPRTGLSYEQYF

J: TRBJ1-2
V: TRBV6-5
D: .
size: .
DNA: TGTGCCAGCAGCCGTCTGCTGGGGCTCTATGGCTACACCTTC
CDR3: CASSRLLGLYGYTF

J: TRBJ2-1
V: TRBV6-5
D: TRBD2
size: .
DNA: TGTGCCAGCAGTTACTGGAGCGGGAGGGGCTACAATGAGCAGTTCTTC
CDR3: CASSYWSGRGYNEQFF

J: TRBJ2-2
V: TRBV5-1
D: TRBD2
size: .
DNA: TGCGCCAGCAGCTTGCGGGGACTAGCGGGTACGACCGGGGAGCTGTTTTTT
CDR3: CASSLRGLAGTTGELFF

J: TRBJ2-1
V: TRBV27
D: TRBD1
size: .
DNA: TGTGCCAGCAGTTTAGGCCCCCTAGGACAGGAAAGAGGCAATGAGCAGTTCTTC
CDR3: CASSLGPLGQERGNEQFF

J: TRBJ2-1
V: TRBV7-2
D: TRBD2
size: few
DNA: TGTGCCAGCAGCTTAGAAGGGACTAGCGGGAGGCGCAATGAGCAGTTCTTC
CDR3: CASSLEGTSGRRNEQFF

J: TRBJ2-5
V: TRBV19
D: TRBD1
size: once
DNA: TGTGCCAGTAGCCACTACAGGGACAGCCAAGAGACCCAGTACTTC
CDR3: CASSHYRDSQETQYF

J: TRBJ2-2
V: TRBV18
D: TRBD1
size: .
DNA: TGTGCCAGCTCATCAGGGACAGGATCAGTTCTCACCGGGGAGCTGTTTTTT
CDR3: CASSSGTGSVLTGELFF

J: TRBJ2-5
V: TRBV5-6
D: .
size: .
DNA: TGTGCCAGCAGCTTTAATTTCGGGGGGACCCAGTACTTC
CDR3: CASSFNFGGTQYF

J: TRBJ1-2
V: TRBV6-5
D: .
size: once
DNA: TGTGCCAGCAGGGAGGAGGTTAACTATGGCTACACCTTC
CDR3: CASREEVNYGYTF

J: TRBJ2-1
V: TRBV19
D: TRBD1
size: .
DNA: TGTGCCAGTAGTAGAGGGACAGGGGATTACAATGAGCAGTTCTTC
CDR3: CASSRGTGDYNEQFF

J: TRBJ2-1
V: TRBV29-1
D: .
size: once
DNA: TGCAGCGTTGAATTTAGCAGGGGATATGAGCAGTTCTTC
CDR3: CSVEFSRGYEQFF

J: TRBJ2-3
V: TRBV7-9
D: TRBD2
size: .
DNA: TGTGCCAGCAGCTCCGGGACTAGCGGGAGGACAGATACGCAGTATTTT
CDR3: CASSSGTSGRTDTQYF

J: TRBJ2-1
V: TRBV7-3
D: TRBD2
size: .
DNA: TGTGCCAGCAGCTCCTCACTAGCGGGGGGTAACAATGAGCAGTTCTTC
CDR3: CASSSSLAGGNNEQFF